The T cell receptor beta chain described here comes from a study of blood T cell repertoires in COVID-19. At the level of the study: T cells, B-cell-depleted T cells, or PBMCs supplied cDNA or gDNA.

Under the authors' procedure: Nucleated cell counts were estimated from reference gene primer amplification. Measured with immunoSEQ multiplex PCR; TCRdb has only the in-frame clones, and not every one. The DNA gave D and trimming, while V, J and clone size come from that table. This table has around 20,000 clones, more than 75% appearing once. The TCR sequence derives from a human donor with active COVID-19. The donor label of this sample is uncertain. The sequenced material came from peripheral blood.

The DNA for the CDR3 is TGTGCCAGCAGCTTTAGCGGGGTGAACACCGGGGAGCTGTTTTTT. The encoded protein is CASSFSGVNTGELFF. The chain uses TRBV5-4 and TRBJ2-2; TRBD2 matches at 8 bases. The CDR3 loop spans 15 amino acids. The V gene end was trimmed by 2 bases and the J gene end by 1 base; junction bases not matched to a gene: 1. Germline lookup yields CDR1 SGHNT and CDR2 YYREEE (reference sequence).